Described below is a single TCR beta chain sequence and its context. This record belongs to a study of PD-L1 blockade in urothelial cancer. Time point: peripheral blood 6 weeks after treatment start. The investigators introduced synthetic TCR analog templates into each PCR as spikes. Using immunoSEQ multiplex PCR, the repertoire was profiled, and TCRdb retains in-frame clones only, with some absent. The data contain around 66,000 clones, more than 70% of them singletons. The receptor's source is a man in his sixties with urothelial cancer. The sequenced sample was PBMCs, obtained around atezolizumab (anti-PD-L1) treatment.

This CDR3 is CSVPRGFVGDTQYF. As DNA, the CDR3 is TGCAGCGTCCCGCGGGGTTTTGTGGGGGATACGCAGTATTTT. The genes are TRBV29-1 and TRBJ2-3; maybe TRBD2 (6 bases). The CDR3 is made up of 14 amino acids. The V gene lost 6 bases and the J gene lost 6 bases, with 19 bases spanning the gap. The germline CDR1 and CDR2 sequences are SQVTM and ANQGSEA.